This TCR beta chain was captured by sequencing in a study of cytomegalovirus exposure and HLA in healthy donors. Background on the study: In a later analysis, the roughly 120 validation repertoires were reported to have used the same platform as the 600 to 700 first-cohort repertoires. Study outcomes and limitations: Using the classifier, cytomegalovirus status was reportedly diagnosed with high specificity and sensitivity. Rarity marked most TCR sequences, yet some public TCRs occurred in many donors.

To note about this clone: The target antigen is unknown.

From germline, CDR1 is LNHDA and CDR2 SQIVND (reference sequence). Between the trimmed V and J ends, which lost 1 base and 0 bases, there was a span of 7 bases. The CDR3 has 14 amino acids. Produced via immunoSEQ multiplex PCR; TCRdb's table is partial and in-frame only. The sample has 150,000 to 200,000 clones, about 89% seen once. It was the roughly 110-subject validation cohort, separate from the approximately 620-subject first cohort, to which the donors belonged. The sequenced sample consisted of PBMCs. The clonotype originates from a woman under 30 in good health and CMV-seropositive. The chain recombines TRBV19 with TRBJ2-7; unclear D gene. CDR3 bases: TGTGCCAGTAGTATAGTTCACGGCTCCTACGAGCAGTACTTC. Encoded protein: CASSIVHGSYEQYF.